This entry features one TCR beta chain sequence. Its matching antigen is unknown. A much larger clone lies one base from this, so it may be a read error. This entry is derived from a study of glioma-infiltrating T cells. General observations from the study: Tissue and blood shared very few CDR3 sequences. Non-neoplastic patients had below-expected tissue-blood divergence, while all gliomas exceeded expectation.

CDR1 and CDR2 from the germline V gene are SQVTM and ANQGSEA. The CDR3 is 13 residues long. Using RNA template, CDR3s of TCR alpha and beta were amplified with iRepertoire arm-PCR. For one-step reverse transcription and amplification, about 90-400 ng of tissue mRNA or PBMC total RNA was used. TCRdb reprocessed the multiplex PCR reads with MiXCR, giving one entry per CDR3 protein. The sample contains around 170,000 distinct CDR3 sequences, approximately 40% of which appear only once. The sequence was collected from a human donor with low-grade glioma or glioblastoma, undergoing nonglioma brain surgery, or in good health (not recorded which). The V call is TRBV29-1, the J call TRBJ2-3; D may be TRBD2 (7 bases). Material: glioma tissue, nonneoplastic brain tissue, or PBMCs (not recorded which). The CDR3 reads CSGGGRGADKQYF. The DNA of the CDR3 is TGCAGCGGGGGGGGCAGGGGAGCGGATAAGCAGTATTTT.